Many counts were recorded for the clone carrying this T cell receptor beta chain. These data belong to a study of T cells after yellow fever vaccination. TCRdb reprocessed the 5' RACE reads via MiXCR and lists one record per CDR3 protein. The table has hundreds of thousands of distinct CDR3 sequences, roughly an eighth seen once. The V gene's germline CDR1 is DFQATT and CDR2 SNEGSKA (reference sequence). This CDR3 is built from 17 residues. The starting material was PBMCs, obtained on the day of the yellow fever booster vaccination. V usage is TRBV20-1 and J usage is TRBJ2-7; D might be TRBD2 (6 bases). The clonotype comes from a man aged 30-40 years who received the YFV17D yellow fever vaccine. CDR3 sequence reads: CRVSPGVMGMDSYEQYF. In nucleotides, the CDR3 is TGCAGGGTATCCCCGGGAGTCATGGGAATGGACTCCTACGAGCAGTACTTC.